This entry is about one T cell receptor (beta chain). Its antigen is unknown. The data stem from a study of cytomegalovirus exposure and HLA in healthy donors. Overall study results and limits: Roughly uniform sequencing depth across donors was assumed, possibly incorrectly.

The CDR3 contains 14 residues. Germline-derived CDR1 and CDR2 are SGHDT and YYEEEE. The ends were cut back, 4 bases at V and 0 bases at J, with 9 bases in the middle. Researchers ran the PCR with 60 Vbeta and 13 Jbeta primers. Profiled with immunoSEQ multiplex PCR; TCRdb holds only in-frame clones, not every one. The table lists about 170,000 clones, roughly 80% of them singletons. This chain joins TRBV5-6 and TRBJ2-3; unclear D gene. The receptor's source is a woman aged 18-29 years in good health and CMV-seronegative. The sample was PBMCs. CDR3 sequence: CASSPMTSTDTQYF. Here the CDR3 DNA reads TGTGCCAGCAGCCCGATGACTAGCACAGATACGCAGTATTTT.